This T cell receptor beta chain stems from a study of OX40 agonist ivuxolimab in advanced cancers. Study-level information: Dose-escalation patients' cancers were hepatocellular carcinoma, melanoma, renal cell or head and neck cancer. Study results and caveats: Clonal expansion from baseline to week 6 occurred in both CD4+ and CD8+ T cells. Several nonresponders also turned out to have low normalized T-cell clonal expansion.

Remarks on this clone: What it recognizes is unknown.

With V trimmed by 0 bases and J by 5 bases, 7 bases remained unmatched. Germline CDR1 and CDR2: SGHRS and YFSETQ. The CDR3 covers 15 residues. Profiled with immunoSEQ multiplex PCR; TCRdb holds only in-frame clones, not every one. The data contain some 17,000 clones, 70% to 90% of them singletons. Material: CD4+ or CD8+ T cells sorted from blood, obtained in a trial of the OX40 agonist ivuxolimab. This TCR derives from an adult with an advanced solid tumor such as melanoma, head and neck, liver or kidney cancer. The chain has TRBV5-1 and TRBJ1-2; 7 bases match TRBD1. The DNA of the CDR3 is TGCGCCAGCAGCTTGGGAGGGACAGCCATATATGGCTACACCTTC. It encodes CASSLGGTAIYGYTF. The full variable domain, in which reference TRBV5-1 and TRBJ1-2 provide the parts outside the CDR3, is KAGVTQTPRYLIKTRGQQVTLSCSPISGHRSVSWYQQTPGQGLQFLFEYFSETQRNKGNFPGRFSGRQFSNSRSEMNVSTLELGDSALYLCASSLGGTAIYGYTFGSGTRLTVV.